Described below is a single T cell receptor beta chain sequence and its context. Its antigen is as yet unknown. V was shortened by 5 bases and J by 5 bases, with 17 bases between the two germline ends. CDR1 is SGHTA, CDR2 FQGTGA, per germline. CDR3 length: 15 amino acids. Expressed TCRB transcripts were sequenced because the entire RNA isolate underwent reverse transcription. TCRdb's table, derived via immunoSEQ multiplex PCR, lists solely in-frame clones and lacks some. The data contain about 650,000 clones, 9.5% to 15% of them seen just once; the ten biggest clones take up around 0.12%. The sample belongs to a study of beta chain features in type 1 diabetes. General study results and limits: A greater similarity of naive, central memory and Treg TCRB repertoires was seen among patients than among healthy donors. Moderate yet significant TCRB CDR3 shortening was seen in Type 1 diabetes patients in all four CD4+ subsets.

Material: naive CD4+ T cells from blood. The J gene is TRBJ2-3, the V gene TRBV7-3; perhaps TRBD2 as D (6 bases). This sequence originates from a man in his thirties or forties with type 1 diabetes. CDR3 in amino acids: CASSPAGGIIDTQYF. CDR3 DNA: TGTGCCAGCAGCCCGGCGGGCGGGATTATAGATACGCAGTATTTT. The whole variable domain, filled in from reference TRBV7-3 and TRBJ2-3, reads GAGVSQTPSNKVTEKGKYVELRCDPISGHTALYWYRQSLGQGPEFLIYFQGTGAADDSGLPNDRFFAVRPEGSVSTLKIQRTERGDSAVYLCASSPAGGIIDTQYFGPGTRLTVL.